This T cell receptor (beta chain) was profiled in a study of T cells in Graves' hyperthyroidism and ophthalmopathy (dated by TCRdb to about 2019). Regarding the research as a whole: Peripheral blood was collected at initial diagnosis, before any treatment. TCR V-J signatures able to tell the groups apart were searched for in a discovery cohort of 90 to 100 patients, of whom more than 40 had Graves' ophthalmopathy and 55 to 60 had stable Graves' hyperthyroidism. Prospective prediction of ophthalmopathy was tested in an independent validation cohort consisting of roughly 20 hyperthyroidism patients and 15 to 17 patients who later progressed to ophthalmopathy. The 100 or so discovery patients were randomly divided into training and test sets at a 7:3 ratio. Thyroid tissue and blood T-cell repertoires from about 6 Graves' hyperthyroidism patients were also compared in the study. Following sampling, methimazole starting at 30 mg daily was given to hyperthyroidism patients, and high-dose intravenous methylprednisolone was given to ophthalmopathy patients. According to the paper, TCR Vbeta CDR3 sequencing was carried out on more than 120 peripheral blood samples, which came from fewer than 50 ophthalmopathy, around 74 hyperthyroidism and some 17 progressor patients. Results the study describes overall, beyond this receptor: In validation, the model predicted progression to ophthalmopathy with approximately 70% sensitivity and about 73% specificity, a median of 6.5 months before onset. No statistical method was used to fix the sample size in advance, and group allocation was not hidden from the investigators. Most expanded thyroid clonotypes (frequency above 0.001) were also detected in blood, suggesting blood repertoires may reflect thyroid immune responses. In cross-validation, a model built on a 13 V-J signature told ophthalmopathy apart from stable hyperthyroidism with under 90% sensitivity and roughly 82% specificity, and in testing the same model reached 80%/75%.

The germline V gene yields KGHSH for CDR1 and LQKENI for CDR2. After removal of 3 bases from V and 8 bases from J, the junction retains 9 bases not matched to a gene. From the cysteine up to the phenylalanine, the CDR3 has a length of 16 residues. Only the CDR3 DNA stays, 48 bases, in frame from base 1. As for this clonotype: Its cognate antigen has yet to be identified. The input lacks base qualities; no much larger clone sits a single base away.

Ophthalmopathy patients had moderately to severely active disease, Clinical Activity Score of at least 3, NOSPECS grade of at least 4, and duration under 3 months. The study excluded patients with uncontrolled infections, other autoimmune diseases, pregnancy or lactation. Clinical symptoms, serum thyroxine and TRAb, thyroid ultrasound, and orbital computed tomography formed the basis for the diagnoses. Ficoll-Paque density gradient centrifugation was used to isolate PBMCs from about 9.4 ml of fresh peripheral blood. Total RNA was extracted using Trizol reagent, and RNA quality was assessed on an Agilent 2100 Bioanalyzer. Amplification of TCR beta CDR3 regions was carried out from RNA transcripts. A first-round RT-PCR of the TCR CDR3 used the HTBI primer set with the Qiagen OneStep RT-PCR kit. Libraries were constructed in a second round of multiplex PCR, after which size selection and purification were carried out. Paired-end sequencing of the libraries was performed with 100 bp reads on an Illumina HiSeq2000. The study's own analysis went as follows. SOAPnuke was used to process the raw data, removing reads that contained adapters or uncalled bases, had a mean Phred below 15, or lacked an exact match to the constant primer or identifier. High-quality paired reads were merged with COPE v1.2.5, and unique nucleotide sequences were defined as clonotypes. MiTCR v1.1 was used to align clonotypes to the IMGT TRBV, TRBD and TRBJ reference segments. Only V-J combinations with frequency above 0.0001, covering 98% to 99.2% of repertoires, were analysed. A TCS score was defined as the ratio between F50 (clonal expansion) and ExV (chaos), using BLOSUM62-based TCRdist between CDR3 peptides within each V-J. Welch's t-statistics and random forest reduced around 550 V-J features to 13, which were used in a naive Bayes classifier (R e1071). TCRdb reanalyzed the raw reads on its own, using fastp at Q25 for trimming and MiXCR for clone calling, and kept in-frame beta chains. One record per CDR3 amino acid sequence lists the most common genes and DNA. TCRdb's processing, not the study's, gives the V and J calls here. The sample profile shows some 490,000 distinct CDR3 sequences; about 20% of them were found once. Approximately 49% of the sample belongs to the ten largest clones.

The receptor comes from a woman aged 70-85 years with Graves' ophthalmopathy. Specimen: blood. The V and J genes are TRBV18 and TRBJ2-1; 11 bases in between match TRBD2. The base sequence is TGTGCCAGCTCACCGGGAGGGACTAGCGGAGGGGATGAGCAGTTCTTC. Its protein is CASSPGGTSGGDEQFF. Extended through the reference TRBV18 and TRBJ2-1 proteins, this CDR3 yields the full variable domain: NAGVMQNPRHLVRRRGQEARLRCSPMKGHSHVYWYRQLPEEGLKFMVYLQKENIIDESGMPKERFSAEFPKEGPSILRIQQVVRGDSAAYFCASSPGGTSGGDEQFFGPGTRLTVL.